This T cell receptor beta chain was recovered during a study of T cells in Graves' hyperthyroidism and ophthalmopathy. Overall study results and limits: The majority of expanded thyroid clonotypes above 0.001 also appeared in blood.

Germline CDR1 and CDR2: GTSNPN and SVGIG (reference sequence). Trimming stripped 5 bases from V and 8 bases from J, with 19 bases between. The CDR3 loop spans 14 amino acids. This clonotype was recorded at least ten times. Antigen unknown. Uncontrolled infection, other autoimmune disease, pregnancy or lactation led to exclusion. Amplification of TCR beta CDR3 regions used RNA as the template. Using the HTBI primer set, a first-round RT-PCR was run on the TCR CDR3. MiXCR was run by TCRdb on the multiplex PCR reads, yielding one entry per CDR3 protein. Among about 350,000 distinct CDR3 sequences listed, approximately 15% were seen once.

This chain links TRBV30 with TRBJ2-1, with D tentatively TRBD2 (6 bases). Sample: blood. The sequence was collected from a woman aged 30 to 39 with Graves' hyperthyroidism. For the CDR3, the DNA is TGTGCCTGGTCGGGAGCTCTGCTGGTACATGAGCAGTTCTTC. Its translation is CAWSGALLVHEQFF.